What follows are 30 T cell receptor beta chains derived from one specimen sequenced in a study of Graves' ophthalmopathy and Graves' hyperthyroidism. From RNA, the CDR3 regions of TCR beta chains were amplified and sequenced. First-round RT-PCR relied on HTBI primers, and a second-round multiplex PCR came next. From the multiplex PCR reads, TCRdb called clonotypes with MiXCR, one entry per CDR3 protein. Here the sample spans fewer than 400,000 distinct CDR3 sequences, around 16% being singletons. Sequencing was done on a sample of peripheral blood. The receptors originated from a woman under 30 with Graves' ophthalmopathy.

This clonotype was seen many times. This chain uses TRBV5-6 with TRBJ1-1, with D perhaps TRBD1 (5 bases). There are 12 residues in the CDR3. The germline V gene has CDR1 SGHDT and CDR2 YYEEEE. V lost 4 bases and J lost 11, with 15 bases in between. CDR3 sequence: CASSRGGVLAFF. The CDR3 nucleotides read TGTGCCAGCAGCCGGGGCGGGGTGTTGGCTTTCTTT.

A few counts support this clonotype. This chain joins TRBV20-1 and TRBJ2-5, with 14 bases fitting TRBD2. Germline V gives CDR1 DFQATT, CDR2 SNEGSKA (reference sequence). This CDR3 has 19 amino acids. J was trimmed by 5 bases and V by 0 bases; bases with no gene match: 14. The CDR3 coding sequence is TGCAGTGCTAGAGATGTGGGTGGACTAGCGGGAGGAAGGGAGGAGACCCAGTACTTC. Translating it yields CSARDVGGLAGGREETQYF.

Ten or more counts support this clonotype. The chain links TRBV12-5 to TRBJ1-1; D is ambiguous. The CDR3 runs to 13 residues. V gave up 6 bases and J gave up 10 bases, with 18 bases separating them. Germline assignment: CDR1 LGHNT and CDR2 FRNRAP. The CDR3 nucleotides read TGTGCTAGTGGCCTCGACCGCGGAGGAGGAGCTTTCTTT. Amino acids: CASGLDRGGGAFF.

This clonotype was picked up many times. The CDR3 ends on some other residue instead of the conserved phenylalanine or tryptophan, so this is likely a read error. This sequence joins TRBV9 and TRBJ1-2; 9 positions match TRBD1. The V gene end was trimmed by 0 bases and the J gene end by 2 bases; junction bases not matched to a gene: 2. The germline gives CDR1 SGDLS, CDR2 YYNGEE. The CDR3 sequence is 15 residues long. The CDR3 reads CASSVAGTGNYGYTL. The CDR3 DNA sequence: TGTGCCAGCAGCGTAGCAGGGACAGGGAACTATGGCTACACCCTC.

This clonotype was seen at least ten times. The germline gene is not matched at one end of the junction; a read error may be the cause. The chain combines TRBV25-1 with TRBJ2-5; D is possibly TRBD1 (7 bases). Germline V gene sequence: CDR1 MGHDK, CDR2 SYGVNS. The CDR3 is made up of 15 amino acids. CDR3: CASSQQGGGKEIQYF. CDR3 sequence (DNA): TGTGCCAGCAGTCAGCAGGGGGGCGGGAAAGAGATCCAGTACTTC.

This clonotype was counted many times. J is TRBJ1-6 and V is TRBV28; D gene uncertain. V gave up 6 bases and J gave up 8 bases, with 17 bases separating them. The germline CDR1 and CDR2 sequences are MDHEN and SYDVKM. The CDR3 runs 15 residues. This chain's CDR3 is CASSFSNSLHSPLHF. CDR3 in DNA: TGTGCCAGCAGCTTCTCTAACTCACTACATTCACCCCTCCACTTT.

This clonotype was counted ten times or more. J is TRBJ2-3 and V is TRBV5-1; 10 nucleotides match TRBD2. The junction had 12 bases not matched to a gene; V was cut back by 2 bases and J by 6 bases. CDR3 length: 17 amino acids. Germline-derived CDR1 and CDR2 are SGHRS and YFSETQ. CDR3 nucleotide sequence: TGCGCCAGCAGCTTAACTAGCGGGATGGTTGAAGTCGATACGCAGTATTTT. Translating gives CASSLTSGMVEVDTQYF.

This clonotype was found many times. V usage is TRBV28 and J usage is TRBJ1-5; D is ambiguous. This CDR3 spans 16 amino acids. V lost 4 bases to trimming and J lost 7 bases, with 20 bases between them. Germline V gene lookup returns CDR1 MDHEN and CDR2 SYDVKM. DNA of the CDR3: TGTGCCAGCAGTTCCCTACCAGTGGATCCTCGCCAGCCCCAGCATTTT. This sequence encodes CASSSLPVDPRQPQHF.

V gene TRBV28 combines with J gene TRBJ2-5; D is perhaps TRBD1 (5 bases). This CDR3 has 13 residues. Germline loops: CDR1 MDHEN, CDR2 SYDVKM. Trimming removed 1 base from V and 5 bases from J, with 8 bases in between. The CDR3 sequence: CASSLFRVETQYF. DNA for the CDR3: TGTGCCAGCAGTTTATTCAGGGTCGAGACCCAGTACTTC.

The J gene is TRBJ1-5, the V gene TRBV28, with TRBD1 identical over 9 bases. Trimming cost V 7 bases and J 3 bases; bases outside gene matches: 7. The CDR3 is 15 amino acids. The germline V gene encodes CDR1 MDHEN and CDR2 SYDVKM. The CDR3 is CASNPTGGLNQPQHF. The CDR3 region has the DNA TGTGCCAGCAACCCGACAGGGGGACTCAATCAGCCCCAGCATTTT.

In this sample, this clonotype turned up many times. CDR3 DNA sequence: TGTGCCAGCAGTTACACGGGACTAGCGGGCTACGAGCAGTACTTC. It is translated as CASSYTGLAGYEQYF. The chain carries TRBV6-5 and TRBJ2-7; 12 bases align to TRBD2. CDR1 MNHEY and CDR2 SVGAGI come from the germline V gene. V shed 2 bases and J 3 bases; nucleotides not matched to a gene: 2. The CDR3 length is 15 residues.

This clonotype was picked up many times. This chain connects TRBV12-3 or TRBV12-4 to TRBJ1-1; 7 nucleotides align to TRBD1. CDR3 size: 16 residues. Trimming took 1 base from V and 3 from J; bases not matched to a gene: 8. CDR3 amino acids: CASSLGWGDSYTEAFF. The CDR3 DNA reads TGTGCCAGCAGTTTAGGGTGGGGGGACAGCTACACTGAAGCTTTCTTT.

Ten or more counts support this clonotype. V gene TRBV11-2 combines with J gene TRBJ1-2, with D unclear. Germline loops: CDR1 SGHAT, CDR2 FQNNGV. The ends were cut back, 6 bases at V and 1 base at J, with 18 bases in the middle. The CDR3 spans 16 residues. In nucleotides, the CDR3 is TGTGCCAGCAGACCTCGACCCGGAGGGAATAACTATGGCTACACCTTC. Its translation: CASRPRPGGNNYGYTF.

This clonotype was counted many times. The gene calls are TRBV7-2 and TRBJ2-5, with D perhaps matching TRBD1 (5 bases). Germline loops: CDR1 SGHTA, CDR2 FQGNSA. CDR3 length equals 15 residues. V was cut by 1 base and J by 6 bases, with 15 bases left in between. The CDR3 DNA sequence: TGTGCCAGCAGCTTAGTAGTGGGGCGCGAAAAGACCCAGTACTTC. Its translation: CASSLVVGREKTQYF.

This clonotype was picked up many times. The V gene is TRBV19, the J gene TRBJ1-1; 8 nucleotides match TRBD1. There are 17 residues in the CDR3. Germline CDR1 and CDR2: LNHDA and SQIVND (reference sequence). Trimming at V came to 3 bases and at J to 0 bases, leaving 9 bases not matched to a gene. The CDR3 is CASSIHAGTGLNTEAFF. The CDR3, as DNA: TGTGCCAGTAGTATTCATGCCGGGACAGGACTGAACACTGAAGCTTTCTTT.

This clonotype was observed many times. CDR3 amino acids: CAISRGQTNTEAFF. The CDR3 region has the DNA TGTGCCATCTCCAGGGGGCAGACGAACACTGAAGCTTTCTTT. The chain is built from TRBV10-3 and TRBJ1-1; 8 bases are shared with TRBD1. J was trimmed by 1 base and V by 8 bases; bases with no gene match: 6. The CDR3 has 14 amino acids. Looked up from germline, CDR1 is ENHRY and CDR2 is SYGVKD.

This clonotype came up many times. The chain employs TRBV6-1 and TRBJ2-7; D may be TRBD1 (5 bases). Germline CDR1 and CDR2: MNHNS and SASEGT. V was cut by 4 bases and J by 3 bases, with 10 bases left in between. The CDR3 sequence is 13 residues long. The CDR3 is CASSGQSNYEQYF. CDR3 sequence (DNA): TGTGCCAGCAGTGGACAGAGCAACTACGAGCAGTACTTC.

This clonotype was observed at least ten times. The chain combines TRBV28 with TRBJ2-7; TRBD2 matches at 11 bases. In germline, CDR1 is MDHEN, CDR2 SYDVKM. V dropped 10 bases and J dropped 3; count of bases not matched to a gene: 8. The CDR3 loop spans 14 amino acids. CDR3 DNA: TGTGCCACCATTACTAGCGGGAGAAACTACGAGCAGTACTTC. This encodes CATITSGRNYEQYF.

This clonotype has only a few counts. CDR3 sequence (DNA): TGTGCCAGCAGCGGGACATACCCTCAAGAGACCCAGTACTTC. Its protein is CASSGTYPQETQYF. V is TRBV28 and J is TRBJ2-5; possible D gene TRBD1, 6 bases. Trimming cost V 6 bases and J 2 bases, with 13 bases left between them. Per the germline V gene, CDR1 is MDHEN and CDR2 is SYDVKM. The CDR3 has 14 residues. The whole variable domain, filled in from reference TRBV28 and TRBJ2-5, reads DVKVTQSSRYLVKRTGEKVFLECVQDMDHENMFWYRQDPGLGLRLIYFSYDVKMKEKGDIPEGYSVSREKKERFSLILESASTNQTSMYLCASSGTYPQETQYFGPGTRLLVL.

This clonotype was seen many times. The V and J genes are TRBV20-1 and TRBJ1-5; D ambiguous. Looked up from germline, CDR1 is DFQATT and CDR2 is SNEGSKA (reference sequence). The CDR3 has 15 residues. V was pared by 0 bases and J by 5 bases, with 14 bases between. The CDR3 coding sequence is TGCAGTGCTAGAGATCTCGGGGTTGTTTATCAGCCCCAGCATTTT. It specifies CSARDLGVVYQPQHF.

The chain links TRBV6-1 to TRBJ2-5; D may be TRBD2 (5 bases). This CDR3 region has 15 residues. The ends were cut back, 4 bases at V and 2 bases at J, with 14 bases in the middle. The V gene's germline CDR1 is MNHNS and CDR2 SASEGT. CDR3 sequence (DNA): TGTGCCAGCAGTGGAGGGATTGCGACACAAGAGACCCAGTACTTC. Translated: CASSGGIATQETQYF.

At least ten counts were recorded for this clonotype. The rearrangement uses TRBV6-4 and TRBJ1-2, with 11 bases matching TRBD1. The CDR3 spans 12 residues. V trimming: 6 bases; J trimming: 8 bases; junction bases outside the gene matches: 2. The germline V gene encodes CDR1 MRHNA and CDR2 SNTAGT. CDR3 region: CASRRTGGGYTF. DNA for the CDR3: TGTGCCAGCAGGAGGACAGGGGGCGGCTACACCTTC.

The chain recombines TRBV14 with TRBJ1-2; 8 bases align to TRBD1. The CDR3 is 13 residues long. The trim removed 3 bases at V and 8 bases at J, leaving 5 bases unmatched. The germline gives CDR1 SGHDN, CDR2 FVKESK. The CDR3 DNA sequence: TGTGCCAGCAGCCAGGACAGGGCGCTGGGCTACACCTTC. Translated: CASSQDRALGYTF.

The sample holds many counts of this clonotype. CDR3 sequence reads: CASSYSGTFQPQHF. As DNA, the CDR3 is TGTGCCAGCAGTTACTCCGGGACCTTTCAGCCCCAGCATTTT. The chain has TRBV6-2 or TRBV6-3 and TRBJ1-5; D is perhaps TRBD1 (5 bases). CDR1 MNHEY and CDR2 SVGEGT come from the germline V gene. Trimming shortened V by 0 bases and J by 6 bases, and 9 bases separated the two germline ends. The CDR3 sequence is 14 residues long.

Many counts were recorded for this clonotype. The chain is built from TRBV28 and TRBJ1-1, with D possibly matching TRBD1 (5 bases). The germline V and J ends were trimmed by 1 base and 5 bases, with 8 bases remaining between them. Germline CDR1 reads MDHEN; CDR2 reads SYDVKM. The CDR3 spans 13 residues. The CDR3 DNA reads as TGTGCCAGCAGTTTATCGGGACTGACTGAAGCTTTCTTT. Translated: CASSLSGLTEAFF.

This clonotype was recorded many times. This sequence joins TRBV7-3 and TRBJ1-1; no firm D call. The germline V and J ends were trimmed by 1 base and 4 bases, with 13 bases remaining between them. The germline CDR1 and CDR2 sequences are SGHTA and FQGTGA. This CDR3 region has 15 residues. DNA of the CDR3: TGTGCCAGCAGCTTAAATGGTAACCCCGTCACTGAAGCTTTCTTT. Its translation: CASSLNGNPVTEAFF. Based on the CDR3 plus reference TRBV7-3 and TRBJ1-1, the full variable domain is GAGVSQTPSNKVTEKGKYVELRCDPISGHTALYWYRQSLGQGPEFLIYFQGTGAADDSGLPNDRFFAVRPEGSVSTLKIQRTERGDSAVYLCASSLNGNPVTEAFFGQGTRLTVV.

This clonotype was recorded many times. The chain couples TRBV29-1 to TRBJ2-7, with D perhaps matching TRBD2 (5 bases). CDR1 and CDR2 (germline): SQVTM, ANQGSEA. The ends were cut back, 4 bases at V and 0 bases at J, with 7 bases in the middle. The CDR3 loop spans 12 amino acids. The CDR3 DNA reads TGCAGCGTTGGTGCGGGCTCCTACGAGCAGTACTTC. This translates into CSVGAGSYEQYF.

This clonotype has a count of ten or more. The V gene is TRBV7-2, the J gene TRBJ2-7, with 15 bases fitting TRBD2. V shed 5 bases and J 3 bases; nucleotides not matched to a gene: 5. Germline V gene data show CDR1 as SGHTA and CDR2 as FQGNSA. There are 16 residues in the CDR3. As DNA, the CDR3 is TGTGCCAGCAGCCAAGGGACTAGCGGGAGGAACTACGAGCAGTACTTC. This gives the protein CASSQGTSGRNYEQYF.

This clonotype was recorded at least ten times. The gene calls are TRBV6-5 and TRBJ2-5; TRBD2 is a possible D gene (6 bases). With 0 bases removed from V and 7 bases from J, the gap between germline ends came to 9 bases. The length of the CDR3 is 13 residues. In germline, CDR1 is MNHEY, CDR2 SVGAGI. This chain's CDR3 is CASSYSGRGTQYF. DNA for the CDR3: TGTGCCAGCAGTTACTCGGGGCGGGGGACCCAGTACTTC.

V and J are TRBV12-3 or TRBV12-4 and TRBJ1-2; 7 nucleotides line up with TRBD1. Germline trimming cut 8 bases from V and 1 base from J; bases unmatched to any gene: 4. This CDR3 has 13 residues. CDR3 in DNA: TGTGCCAGCGGGGACAGATTTAACTATGGCTACACCTTC. It is translated as CASGDRFNYGYTF.